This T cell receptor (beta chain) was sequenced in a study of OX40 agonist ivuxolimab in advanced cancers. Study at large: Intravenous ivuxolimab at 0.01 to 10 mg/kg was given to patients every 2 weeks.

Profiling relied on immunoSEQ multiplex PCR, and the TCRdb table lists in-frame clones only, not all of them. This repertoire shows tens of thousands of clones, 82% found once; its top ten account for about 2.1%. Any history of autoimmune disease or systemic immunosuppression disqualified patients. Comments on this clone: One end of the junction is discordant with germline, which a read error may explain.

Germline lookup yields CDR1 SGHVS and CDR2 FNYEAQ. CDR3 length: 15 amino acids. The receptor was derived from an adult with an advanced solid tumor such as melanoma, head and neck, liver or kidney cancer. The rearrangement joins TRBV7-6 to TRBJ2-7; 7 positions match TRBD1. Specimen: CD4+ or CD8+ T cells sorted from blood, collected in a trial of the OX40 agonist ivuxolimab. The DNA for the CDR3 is TGTGCCAACAGCCTAACGACAGGGACGAACTACGAGCAGTACTTC. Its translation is CANSLTTGTNYEQYF.